These 10 T cell receptor beta chains were sequenced from one sample in a study of CD8 T cells in ankylosing spondylitis. Each CDR3 protein is one row after TCRdb ran MiXCR on the 5' RACE reads. The sample yields around 280,000 distinct CDR3 sequences, around 20% seen once. The sequenced sample was blood, either unsorted or a sorted T cell fraction (not recorded which). All receptors derive from a male donor with ankylosing spondylitis or in good health (not recorded which).

The sample holds a few counts of this clonotype. The V gene is TRBV25-1, the J gene TRBJ2-7; 9 bases agree with TRBD1. CDR1 is MGHDK, CDR2 SYGVNS, per germline. V shed 5 bases and J 7 bases; nucleotides not matched to a gene: 6. This CDR3 contains 13 residues. The CDR3 DNA reads as TGTGCCAGCAGTTGGGGAGACAGGGGGGAGCAGTACGTC. Translated, it gives CASSWGDRGEQYV.

The V gene is TRBV12-3 or TRBV12-4, the J gene TRBJ1-4; D might be TRBD1 (5 bases). V was cut by 3 bases and J by 7 bases, with 12 bases left in between. The CDR3 is 14 residues long. CDR3 in amino acids: CASSFGPGSEKLFF. The CDR3 DNA reads TGTGCCAGCAGTTTTGGGCCAGGGAGTGAAAAACTGTTTTTT.

This rearrangement joins TRBV21-1 to TRBJ1-1. TRBV21-1 is a pseudogene. The CDR3 has 17 residues. The CDR3 spells CASRKLTGWPLDTEAFF. Here the CDR3 DNA reads TGTGCCAGCAGGAAGCTAACAGGATGGCCCCTGGACACTGAAGCTTTCTTT.

V is TRBV3-1 and J is TRBJ2-5; D unresolved. Germline lookup yields CDR1 LGHDT and CDR2 YNNKEL (reference sequence). CDR3 length: 15 amino acids. V was shortened by 0 bases and J by 6 bases, with 14 bases between the two germline ends. In DNA form, the CDR3 reads TGTGCCAGCAGCCAAGATACGCTAGGTGGACAGACCCAGTACTTC. Protein product: CASSQDTLGGQTQYF.

This clonotype was counted once. The V and J genes are TRBV19 and TRBJ2-3; no clear D gene. This CDR3 has 16 residues. V shed 4 bases and J shed 2 bases, with 16 bases lying between them. The V gene's germline CDR1 is LNHDA and CDR2 SQIVND (reference sequence). CDR3 bases: TGTGCCAGTAGTACGGCGTGGTCCGTCAACACAGATACGCAGTATTTT. Encoded protein: CASSTAWSVNTDTQYF. Together with reference TRBV19 and TRBJ2-3, the CDR3 gives the full variable domain: DGGITQSPKYLFRKEGQNVTLSCEQNLNHDAMYWYRQDPGQGLRLIYYSQIVNDFQKGDIAEGYSVSREKKESFPLTVTSAQKNPTAFYLCASSTAWSVNTDTQYFGPGTRLTVL.

The chain carries TRBV5-6 and TRBJ2-1; no clear D. Trimming stripped 0 bases from V and 8 bases from J, with 6 bases between. The CDR3 runs to 12 residues. Germline V gene lookup returns CDR1 SGHDT and CDR2 YYEEEE. The CDR3 spells CASSLDSYEQFF. The CDR3 bases are TGTGCCAGCAGCTTGGACAGCTATGAGCAGTTCTTC. Based on the CDR3 plus reference TRBV5-6 and TRBJ2-1, the full variable domain is DAGVTQSPTHLIKTRGQQVTLRCSPKSGHDTVSWYQQALGQGPQFIFQYYEEEERQRGNFPDRFSGHQFPNYSSELNVNALLLGDSALYLCASSLDSYEQFFGPGTRLTVL.

This chain connects TRBV1 to TRBJ1-5. TRBV1 is labeled a pseudogene. There are 14 residues in the CDR3. CDR3 residues: CASSQEMENQPQHF. The CDR3 DNA reads TGTGCCAGCAGCCAGGAGATGGAAAATCAGCCCCAGCATTTT.

This clonotype showed up many times. This CDR3 is CSARKTGADYNSPLHF. The CDR3 nucleotides read TGCAGTGCTAGGAAGACAGGGGCCGACTATAATTCACCCCTCCACTTT. The genes are TRBV20-1 and TRBJ1-6; TRBD1 aligns across 8 bases. The V segment lost 3 bases and the J segment 3 bases; nucleotides outside the gene matches: 7. The length of the CDR3 is 16 residues. CDR1 is DFQATT, CDR2 SNEGSKA, per germline (reference sequence).

This clonotype has a handful of counts. The chain carries TRBV27 and TRBJ2-4, with 9 bases lining up with TRBD1. Trimming took 6 bases from V and 1 from J; bases not matched to a gene: 16. The CDR3 loop spans 19 amino acids. Germline V CDR1 and CDR2: MNHEY, SMNVEV (reference sequence). CDR3: CASRITGGIPNSAKNIQYF. CDR3 nucleotides: TGTGCCAGCAGAATTACAGGGGGCATCCCTAACTCCGCCAAAAACATTCAGTACTTC.

This clonotype was observed a handful of times. This rearrangement joins TRBV28 to TRBJ2-1, with 7 positions matching TRBD2. The CDR3 runs to 14 residues. J lost 2 bases, V lost 5 bases, and 3 bases had no gene match. Germline V gene data show CDR1 as MDHEN and CDR2 as SYDVKM. CDR3 sequence reads: CASSGTTAYNEQFF. The CDR3 DNA sequence: TGTGCCAGCAGTGGGACTACAGCCTACAATGAGCAGTTCTTC.